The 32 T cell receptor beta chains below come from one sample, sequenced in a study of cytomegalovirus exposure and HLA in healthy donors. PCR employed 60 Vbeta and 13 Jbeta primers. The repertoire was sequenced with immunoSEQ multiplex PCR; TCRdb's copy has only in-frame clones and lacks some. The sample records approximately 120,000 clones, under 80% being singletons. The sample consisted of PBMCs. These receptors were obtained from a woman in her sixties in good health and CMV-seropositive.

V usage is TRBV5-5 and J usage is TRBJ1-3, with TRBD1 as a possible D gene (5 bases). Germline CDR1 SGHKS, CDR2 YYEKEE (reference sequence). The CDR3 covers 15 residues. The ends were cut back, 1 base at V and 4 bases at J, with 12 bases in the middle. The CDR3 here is CASSLTRARGNTIYF. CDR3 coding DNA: TGTGCCAGCAGCTTGACCAGGGCAAGAGGAAACACCATATATTTT.

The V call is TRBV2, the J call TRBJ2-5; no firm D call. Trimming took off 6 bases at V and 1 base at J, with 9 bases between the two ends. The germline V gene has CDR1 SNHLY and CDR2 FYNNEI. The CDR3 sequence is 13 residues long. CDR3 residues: CASRLGFQETQYF. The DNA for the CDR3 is TGTGCCAGCAGATTGGGCTTCCAAGAGACCCAGTACTTC.

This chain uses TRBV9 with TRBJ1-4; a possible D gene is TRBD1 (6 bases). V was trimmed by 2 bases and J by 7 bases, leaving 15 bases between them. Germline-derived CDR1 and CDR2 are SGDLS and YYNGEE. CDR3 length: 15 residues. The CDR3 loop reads CASSVSTGISEKLFF. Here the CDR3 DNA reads TGTGCCAGCAGCGTCTCCACAGGGATAAGTGAAAAACTGTTTTTT.

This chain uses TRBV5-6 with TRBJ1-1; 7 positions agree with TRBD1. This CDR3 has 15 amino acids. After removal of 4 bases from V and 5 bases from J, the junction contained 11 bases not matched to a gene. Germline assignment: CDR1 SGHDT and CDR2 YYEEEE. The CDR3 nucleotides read TGTGCCAGCAGCCTGTCCGACAGGGAGGTAACTGAAGCTTTCTTT. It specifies CASSLSDREVTEAFF.

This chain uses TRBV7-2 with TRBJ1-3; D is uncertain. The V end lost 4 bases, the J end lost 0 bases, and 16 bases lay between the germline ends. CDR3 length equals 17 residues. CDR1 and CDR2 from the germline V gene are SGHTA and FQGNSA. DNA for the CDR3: TGTGCCAGCAGCTCAGCGCGAACCGTTATCTCTGGAAACACCATATATTTT. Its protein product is CASSSARTVISGNTIYF.

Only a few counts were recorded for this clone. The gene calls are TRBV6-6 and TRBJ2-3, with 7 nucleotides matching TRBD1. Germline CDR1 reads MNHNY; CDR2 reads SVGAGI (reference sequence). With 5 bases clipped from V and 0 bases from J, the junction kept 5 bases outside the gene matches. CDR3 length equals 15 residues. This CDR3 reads CASSLQGQSTDTQYF. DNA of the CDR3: TGTGCCAGCAGTCTACAGGGGCAGAGCACAGATACGCAGTATTTT.

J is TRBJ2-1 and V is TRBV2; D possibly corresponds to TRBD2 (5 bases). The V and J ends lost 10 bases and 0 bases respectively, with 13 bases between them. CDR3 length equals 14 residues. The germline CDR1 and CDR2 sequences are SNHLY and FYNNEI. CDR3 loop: CATRAVSSYNEQFF. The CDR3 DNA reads TGTGCCACCAGAGCGGTGAGCTCCTACAATGAGCAGTTCTTC.

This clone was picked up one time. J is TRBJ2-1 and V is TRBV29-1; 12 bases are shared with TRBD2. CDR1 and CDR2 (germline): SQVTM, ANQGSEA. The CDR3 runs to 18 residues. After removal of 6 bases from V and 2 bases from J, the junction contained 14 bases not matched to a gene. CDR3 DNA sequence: TGCAGCGTAGGGCTAGCGGGAGGGCCGCGGAACACCTACAATGAGCAGTTCTTC. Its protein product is CSVGLAGGPRNTYNEQFF.

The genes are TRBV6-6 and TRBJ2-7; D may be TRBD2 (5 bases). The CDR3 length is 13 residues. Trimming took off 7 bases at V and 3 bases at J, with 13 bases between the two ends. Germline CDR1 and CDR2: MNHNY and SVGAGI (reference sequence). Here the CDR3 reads CASTPQEGYEQYF. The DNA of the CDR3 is TGTGCCAGCACACCTCAAGAGGGCTACGAGCAGTACTTC.

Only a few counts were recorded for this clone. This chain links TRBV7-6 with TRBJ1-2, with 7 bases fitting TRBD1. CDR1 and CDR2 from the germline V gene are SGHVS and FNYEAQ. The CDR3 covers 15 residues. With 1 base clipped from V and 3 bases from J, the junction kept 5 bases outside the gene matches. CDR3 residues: CASSLGNQGDYGYTF. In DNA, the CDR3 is TGTGCCAGCAGCTTAGGGAATCAGGGGGACTATGGCTACACCTTC.

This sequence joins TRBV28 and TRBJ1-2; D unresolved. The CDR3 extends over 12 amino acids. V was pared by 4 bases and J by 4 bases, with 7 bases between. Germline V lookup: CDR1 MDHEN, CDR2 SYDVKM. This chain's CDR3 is CASSYEGYGYTF. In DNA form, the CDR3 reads TGTGCCAGCAGTTACGAGGGCTATGGCTACACCTTC.

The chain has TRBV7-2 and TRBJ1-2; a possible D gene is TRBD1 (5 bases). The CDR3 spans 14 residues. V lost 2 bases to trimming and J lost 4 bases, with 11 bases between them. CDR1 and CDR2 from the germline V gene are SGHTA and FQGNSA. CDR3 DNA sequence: TGTGCCAGCAGCTTAACGCCAGGGCCCTATGGCTACACCTTC. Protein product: CASSLTPGPYGYTF.

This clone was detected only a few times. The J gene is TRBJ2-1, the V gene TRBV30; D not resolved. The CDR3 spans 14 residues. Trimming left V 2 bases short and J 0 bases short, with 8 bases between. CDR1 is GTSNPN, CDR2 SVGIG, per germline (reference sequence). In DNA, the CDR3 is TGTGCCTGGAGTCTCAGTTCCTCCTACAATGAGCAGTTCTTC. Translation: CAWSLSSSYNEQFF.

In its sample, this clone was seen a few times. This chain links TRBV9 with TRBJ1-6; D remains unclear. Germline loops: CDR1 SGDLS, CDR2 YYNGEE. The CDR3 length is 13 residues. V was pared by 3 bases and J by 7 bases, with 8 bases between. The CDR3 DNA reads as TGTGCCAGCAGCGGACTCCTAAATTCACCCCTCCACTTT. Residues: CASSGLLNSPLHF.

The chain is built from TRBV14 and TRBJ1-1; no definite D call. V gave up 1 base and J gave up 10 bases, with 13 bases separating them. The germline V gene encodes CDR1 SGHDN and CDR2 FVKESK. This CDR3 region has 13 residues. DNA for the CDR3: TGTGCCAGCAGCCAAGGTCCCGCCCGCGGAGCTTTCTTT. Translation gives CASSQGPARGAFF. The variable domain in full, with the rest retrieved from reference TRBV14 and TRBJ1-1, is EAGVTQFPSHSVIEKGQTVTLRCDPISGHDNLYWYRRVMGKEIKFLLHFVKESKQDESGMPNNRFLAERTGGTYSTLKVQPAELEDSGVYFCASSQGPARGAFFGQGTRLTVV.

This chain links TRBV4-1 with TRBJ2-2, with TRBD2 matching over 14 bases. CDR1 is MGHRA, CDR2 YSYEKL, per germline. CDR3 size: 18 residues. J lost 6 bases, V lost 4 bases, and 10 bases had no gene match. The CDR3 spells CASSLTVGTSGGPGELFF. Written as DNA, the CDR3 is TGCGCCAGCAGCCTCACGGTAGGGACTAGCGGGGGACCCGGGGAGCTGTTTTTT.

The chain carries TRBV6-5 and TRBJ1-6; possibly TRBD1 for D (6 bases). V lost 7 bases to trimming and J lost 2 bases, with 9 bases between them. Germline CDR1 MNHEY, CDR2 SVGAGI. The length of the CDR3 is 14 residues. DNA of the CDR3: TGTGCCAGCAAAACAGGGACCTATAATTCACCCCTCCACTTT. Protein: CASKTGTYNSPLHF.

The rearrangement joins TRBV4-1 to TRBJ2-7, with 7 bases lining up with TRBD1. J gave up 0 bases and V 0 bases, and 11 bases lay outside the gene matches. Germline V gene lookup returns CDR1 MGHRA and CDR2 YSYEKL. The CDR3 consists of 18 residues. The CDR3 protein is CASSQEKGGRTVSYEQYF. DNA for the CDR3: TGCGCCAGCAGCCAAGAAAAAGGGGGCCGGACTGTCTCCTACGAGCAGTACTTC.

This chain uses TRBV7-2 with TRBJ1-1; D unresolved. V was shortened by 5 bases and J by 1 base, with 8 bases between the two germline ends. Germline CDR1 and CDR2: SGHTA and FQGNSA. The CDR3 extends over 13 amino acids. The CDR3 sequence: CASSKQPNTEAFF. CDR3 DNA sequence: TGTGCCAGCAGCAAACAGCCGAACACTGAAGCTTTCTTT.

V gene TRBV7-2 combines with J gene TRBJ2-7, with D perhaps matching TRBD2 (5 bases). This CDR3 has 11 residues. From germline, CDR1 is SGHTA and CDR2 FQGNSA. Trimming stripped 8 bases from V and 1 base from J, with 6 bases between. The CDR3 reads CASRGSYEQYF. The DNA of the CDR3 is TGTGCCAGCCGGGGTTCCTACGAGCAGTACTTC. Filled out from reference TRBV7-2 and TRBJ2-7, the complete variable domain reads GAGVSQSPSNKVTEKGKDVELRCDPISGHTALYWYRQSLGQGLEFLIYFQGNSAPDKSGLPSDRFSAERTGGSVSTLTIQRTQQEDSAVYLCASRGSYEQYFGPGTRLTVT.

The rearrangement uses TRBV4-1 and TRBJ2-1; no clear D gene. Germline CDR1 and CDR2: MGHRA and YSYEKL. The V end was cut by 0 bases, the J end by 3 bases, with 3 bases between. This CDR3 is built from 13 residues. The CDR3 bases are TGCGCCAGCAGCCAAGACTACTACAATGAGCAGTTCTTC. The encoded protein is CASSQDYYNEQFF.

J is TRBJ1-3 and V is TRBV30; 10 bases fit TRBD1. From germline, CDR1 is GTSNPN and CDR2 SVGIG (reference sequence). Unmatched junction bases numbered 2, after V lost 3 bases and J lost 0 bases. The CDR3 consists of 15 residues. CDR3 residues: CAWRRDRGSGNTIYF. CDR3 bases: TGTGCCTGGAGGCGGGACAGGGGCTCTGGAAACACCATATATTTT. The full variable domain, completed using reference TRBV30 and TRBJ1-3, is SQTIHQWPATLVQPVGSPLSLECTVEGTSNPNLYWYRQAAGRGLQLLFYSVGIGQISSEVPQNLSASRPQDRQFILSSKKLLLSDSGFYLCAWRRDRGSGNTIYFGEGSWLTVV.

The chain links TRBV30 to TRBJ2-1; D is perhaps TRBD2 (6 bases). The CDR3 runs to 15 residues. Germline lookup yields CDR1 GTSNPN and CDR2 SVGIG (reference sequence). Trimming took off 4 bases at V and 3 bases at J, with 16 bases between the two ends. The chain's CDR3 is CAWTGGSSIYNEQFF. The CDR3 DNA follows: TGTGCCTGGACTGGGGGGTCTAGCATCTACAATGAGCAGTTCTTC.

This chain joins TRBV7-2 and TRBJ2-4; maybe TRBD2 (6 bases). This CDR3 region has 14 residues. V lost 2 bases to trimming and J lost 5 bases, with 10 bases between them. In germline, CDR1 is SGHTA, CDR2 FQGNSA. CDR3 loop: CASSLWGVENIQYF. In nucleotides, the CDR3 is TGTGCCAGCAGCTTATGGGGGGTAGAAAACATTCAGTACTTC.

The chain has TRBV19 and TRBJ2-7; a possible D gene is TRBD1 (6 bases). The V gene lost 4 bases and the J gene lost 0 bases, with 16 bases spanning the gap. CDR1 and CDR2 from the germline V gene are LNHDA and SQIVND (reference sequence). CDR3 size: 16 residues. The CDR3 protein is CASSTLRGQGSYEQYF. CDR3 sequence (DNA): TGTGCCAGTAGTACCCTCAGGGGCCAAGGCTCCTACGAGCAGTACTTC.

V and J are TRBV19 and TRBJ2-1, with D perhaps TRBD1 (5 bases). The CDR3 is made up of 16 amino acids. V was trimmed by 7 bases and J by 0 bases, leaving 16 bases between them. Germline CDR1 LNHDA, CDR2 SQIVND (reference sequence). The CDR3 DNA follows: TGTGCCAGTAAAGGTCAAGGGGAACCCTCCTACAATGAGCAGTTCTTC. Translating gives CASKGQGEPSYNEQFF. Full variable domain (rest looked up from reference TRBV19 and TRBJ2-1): DGGITQSPKYLFRKEGQNVTLSCEQNLNHDAMYWYRQDPGQGLRLIYYSQIVNDFQKGDIAEGYSVSREKKESFPLTVTSAQKNPTAFYLCASKGQGEPSYNEQFFGPGTRLTVL.

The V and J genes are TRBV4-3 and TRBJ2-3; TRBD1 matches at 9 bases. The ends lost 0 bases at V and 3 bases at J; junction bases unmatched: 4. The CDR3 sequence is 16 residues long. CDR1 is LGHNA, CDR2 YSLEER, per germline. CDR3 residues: CASSQEWGQGTDTQYF. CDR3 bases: TGCGCCAGCAGCCAAGAGTGGGGACAGGGAACAGATACGCAGTATTTT.

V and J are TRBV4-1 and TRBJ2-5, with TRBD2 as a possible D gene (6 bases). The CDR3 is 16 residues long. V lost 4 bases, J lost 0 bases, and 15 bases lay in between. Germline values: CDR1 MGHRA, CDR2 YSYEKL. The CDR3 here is CASSRNSGSNQETQYF. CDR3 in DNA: TGCGCCAGCAGCCGAAACTCCGGGAGTAACCAAGAGACCCAGTACTTC.

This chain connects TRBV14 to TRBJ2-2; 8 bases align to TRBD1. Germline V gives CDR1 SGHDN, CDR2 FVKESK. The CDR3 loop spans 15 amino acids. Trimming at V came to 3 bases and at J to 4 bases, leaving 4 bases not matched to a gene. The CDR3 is CASSQDRVPTGELFF. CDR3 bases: TGTGCCAGCAGCCAGGACAGGGTTCCCACCGGGGAGCTGTTTTTT. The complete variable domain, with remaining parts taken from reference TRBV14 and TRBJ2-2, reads EAGVTQFPSHSVIEKGQTVTLRCDPISGHDNLYWYRRVMGKEIKFLLHFVKESKQDESGMPNNRFLAERTGGTYSTLKVQPAELEDSGVYFCASSQDRVPTGELFFGEGSRLTVL.

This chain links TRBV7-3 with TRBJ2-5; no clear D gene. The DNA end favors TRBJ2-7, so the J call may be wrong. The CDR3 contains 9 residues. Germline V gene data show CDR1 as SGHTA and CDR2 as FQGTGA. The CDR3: CASSSEQYF. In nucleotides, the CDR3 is TGTGCCAGCAGCTCCGAGCAGTACTTC.

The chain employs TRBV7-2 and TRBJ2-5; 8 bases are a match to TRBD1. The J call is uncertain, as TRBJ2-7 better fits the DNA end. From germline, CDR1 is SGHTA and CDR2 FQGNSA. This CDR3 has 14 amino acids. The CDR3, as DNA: TGTGCCAGCAGCTTAGCTCAGGGGGCCTTCGAGCAGTACTTC. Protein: CASSLAQGAFEQYF.

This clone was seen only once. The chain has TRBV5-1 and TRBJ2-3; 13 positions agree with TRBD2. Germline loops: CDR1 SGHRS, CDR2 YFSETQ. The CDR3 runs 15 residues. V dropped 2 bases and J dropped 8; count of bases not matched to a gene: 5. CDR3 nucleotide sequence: TGCGCCAGCAGCTTCGGGACTAGCGGGAAGGGTACGCAGTATTTT. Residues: CASSFGTSGKGTQYF.